This T cell receptor beta chain emerged from a study of blood T cell repertoires in COVID-19. The overall study: Material from acute and convalescent COVID-19 was sourced from the United States, Italy and Spain. T cells, B-cell-depleted T cells, or PBMCs provided the cDNA or gDNA that served as material.

Measured with immunoSEQ multiplex PCR; TCRdb has only the in-frame clones, and not every one. The sample has around 300,000 clones, 75% to 90% seen once. Germline CDR1 reads MNHEY; CDR2 reads SVGAGI. J was trimmed by 8 bases and V by 4 bases; bases with no gene match: 7. This CDR3 is 15 amino acids long. Specimen: peripheral blood. The chain combines TRBV6-5 with TRBJ1-6; 8 bases are shared with TRBD1. The receptor was derived from a man aged 45 to 65 with acute or convalescent COVID-19. CDR3 in DNA: TGTGCCAGCAGTTTTTTCGGACAGGGCTATTCACCCCTCCACTTT. The encoded protein is CASSFFGQGYSPLHF.